This T cell receptor (beta chain) stems from a study of shared clonotypes between healthy human individuals. Findings and caveats of the study: Some clonotypes were shared by all four sorted-subset donors, while others were not shared. The non-shared ones had lower generation probabilities than the shared ones.

The CDR3 is made up of 17 amino acids. Deletions cut 2 bases from V and 0 bases from J, with 11 bases between. Germline V CDR1 and CDR2: LGHNA, YNFKEQ. To make CD8 memory, CD45RO+ cells were put together with CCR7-negative CD45RA+ TemRA cells. TCRdb keeps only in-frame clones here, not all; method: immunoSEQ multiplex PCR. The sample consists of about 120,000 clones, 68% of them appearing once. Note on this clone: Its antigen is undetermined.

The receptor comes from a woman in her 30s in good health. This rearrangement joins TRBV4-2 to TRBJ2-6, with unresolved D. The material sequenced was memory CD8+ T cells sorted from blood. The subset denotes: CD45RO+ cells pooled with CCR7-negative TemRA cells. The CDR3 protein is CASSQSTWDSGANVLTF. The CDR3 DNA follows: TGTGCCAGCAGCCAATCGACGTGGGACTCTGGGGCCAACGTCCTGACTTTC.